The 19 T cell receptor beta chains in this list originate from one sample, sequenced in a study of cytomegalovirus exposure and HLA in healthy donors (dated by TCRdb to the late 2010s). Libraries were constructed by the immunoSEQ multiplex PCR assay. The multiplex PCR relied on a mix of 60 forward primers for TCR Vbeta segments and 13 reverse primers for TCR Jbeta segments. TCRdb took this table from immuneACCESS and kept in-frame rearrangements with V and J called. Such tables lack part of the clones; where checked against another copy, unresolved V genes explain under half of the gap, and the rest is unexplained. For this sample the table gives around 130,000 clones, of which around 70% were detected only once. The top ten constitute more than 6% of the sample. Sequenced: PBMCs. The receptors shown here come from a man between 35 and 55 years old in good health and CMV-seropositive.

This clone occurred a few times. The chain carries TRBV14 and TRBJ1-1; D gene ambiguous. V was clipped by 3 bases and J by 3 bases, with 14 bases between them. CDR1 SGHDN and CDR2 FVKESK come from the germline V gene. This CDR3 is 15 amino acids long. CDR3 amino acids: CASSHLGGSDTEAFF. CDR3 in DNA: TGTGCCAGCAGCCACCTTGGAGGGTCGGACACTGAAGCTTTCTTT.

This CDR3 is CASSPGTATNEKLFF. For the CDR3, the DNA is TGCGCCAGCAGCCCCGGGACAGCAACTAATGAAAAACTGTTTTTT. The chain employs TRBV5-1 and TRBJ1-4; 7 positions match TRBD1. V dropped 4 bases and J dropped 0; count of bases not matched to a gene: 3. The CDR3 runs to 15 residues. Germline V gene sequence: CDR1 SGHRS, CDR2 YFSETQ.

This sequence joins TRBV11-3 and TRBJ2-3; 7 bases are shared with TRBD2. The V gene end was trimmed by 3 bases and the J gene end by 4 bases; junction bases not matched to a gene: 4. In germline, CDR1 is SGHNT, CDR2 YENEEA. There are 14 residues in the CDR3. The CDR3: CASSFGLAADTQYF. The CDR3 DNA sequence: TGTGCCAGCAGCTTTGGGCTAGCGGCAGATACGCAGTATTTT.

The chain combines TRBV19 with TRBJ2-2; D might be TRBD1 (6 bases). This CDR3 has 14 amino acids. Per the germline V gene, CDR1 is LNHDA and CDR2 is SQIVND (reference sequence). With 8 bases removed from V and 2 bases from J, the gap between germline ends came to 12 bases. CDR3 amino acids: CASGQRGNTGELFF. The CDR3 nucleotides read TGTGCCAGTGGACAGCGAGGCAACACCGGGGAGCTGTTTTTT.

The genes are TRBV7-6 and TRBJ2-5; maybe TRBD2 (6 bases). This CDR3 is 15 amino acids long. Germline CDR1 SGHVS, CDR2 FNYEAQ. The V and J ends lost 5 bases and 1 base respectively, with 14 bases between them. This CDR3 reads CASSNPTSGQETQYF. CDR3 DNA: TGTGCCAGCAGCAACCCGACTAGTGGCCAAGAGACCCAGTACTTC.

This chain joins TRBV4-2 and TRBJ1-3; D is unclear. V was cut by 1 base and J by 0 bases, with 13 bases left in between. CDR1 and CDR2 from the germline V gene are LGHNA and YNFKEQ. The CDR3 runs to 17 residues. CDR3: CASSQVLGGFSGNTIYF. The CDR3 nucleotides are TGTGCCAGCAGCCAAGTTTTAGGAGGGTTCTCTGGAAACACCATATATTTT.

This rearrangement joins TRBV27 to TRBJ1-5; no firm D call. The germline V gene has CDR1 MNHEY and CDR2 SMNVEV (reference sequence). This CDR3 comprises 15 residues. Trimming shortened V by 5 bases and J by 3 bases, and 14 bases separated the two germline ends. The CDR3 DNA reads TGTGCCAGCAGTCCACGACTACGGGTCAATCAGCCCCAGCATTTT. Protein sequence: CASSPRLRVNQPQHF.

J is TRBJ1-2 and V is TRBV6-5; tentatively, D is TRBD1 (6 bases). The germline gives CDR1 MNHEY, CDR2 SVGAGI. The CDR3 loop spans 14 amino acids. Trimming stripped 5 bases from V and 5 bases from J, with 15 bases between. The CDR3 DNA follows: TGTGCCAGCAGTAACCCAGGACAGTTTTATGGCTACACCTTC. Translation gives CASSNPGQFYGYTF.

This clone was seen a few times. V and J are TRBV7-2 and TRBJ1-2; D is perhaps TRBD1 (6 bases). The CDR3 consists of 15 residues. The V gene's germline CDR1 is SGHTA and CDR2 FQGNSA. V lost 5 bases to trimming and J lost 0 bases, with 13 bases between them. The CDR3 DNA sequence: TGTGCCAGCAGCCCCGGACAGCCCACTAACTATGGCTACACCTTC. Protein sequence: CASSPGQPTNYGYTF.

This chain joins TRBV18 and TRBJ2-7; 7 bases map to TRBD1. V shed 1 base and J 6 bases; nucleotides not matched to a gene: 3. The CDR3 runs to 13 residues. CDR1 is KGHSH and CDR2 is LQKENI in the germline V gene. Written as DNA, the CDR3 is TGTGCCAGCTCACCACAGGGGGCTCTCGAGCAGTACTTC. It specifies CASSPQGALEQYF.

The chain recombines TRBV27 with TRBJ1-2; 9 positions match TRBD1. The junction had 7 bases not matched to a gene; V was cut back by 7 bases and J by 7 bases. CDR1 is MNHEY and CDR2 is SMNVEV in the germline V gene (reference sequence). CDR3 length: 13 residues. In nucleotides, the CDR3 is TGTGCCAGCACCGGGACAGGGACAGGTGGCTACACCTTC. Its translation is CASTGTGTGGYTF.

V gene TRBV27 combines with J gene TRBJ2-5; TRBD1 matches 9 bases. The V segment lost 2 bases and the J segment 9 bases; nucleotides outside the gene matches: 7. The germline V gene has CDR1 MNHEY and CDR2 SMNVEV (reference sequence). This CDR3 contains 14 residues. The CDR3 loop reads CASSLRDRVSAQYF. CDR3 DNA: TGTGCCAGCAGTTTACGGGACAGGGTGTCGGCCCAGTACTTC.

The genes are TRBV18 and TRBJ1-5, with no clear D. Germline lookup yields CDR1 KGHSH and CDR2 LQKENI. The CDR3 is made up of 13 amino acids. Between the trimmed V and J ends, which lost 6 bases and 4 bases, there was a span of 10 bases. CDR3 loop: CASSPSSNQPQHF. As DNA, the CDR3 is TGTGCCAGCTCGCCCAGTTCTAATCAGCCCCAGCATTTT. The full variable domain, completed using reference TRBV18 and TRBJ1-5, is NAGVMQNPRHLVRRRGQEARLRCSPMKGHSHVYWYRQLPEEGLKFMVYLQKENIIDESGMPKERFSAEFPKEGPSILRIQQVVRGDSAAYFCASSPSSNQPQHFGDGTRLSIL.

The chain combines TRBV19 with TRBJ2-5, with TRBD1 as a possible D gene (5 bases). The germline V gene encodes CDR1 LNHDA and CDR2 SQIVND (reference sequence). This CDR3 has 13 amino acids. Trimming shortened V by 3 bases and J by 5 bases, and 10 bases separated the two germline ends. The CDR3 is CASSIPGMETQYF. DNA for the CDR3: TGTGCCAGTAGTATCCCAGGGATGGAGACCCAGTACTTC.

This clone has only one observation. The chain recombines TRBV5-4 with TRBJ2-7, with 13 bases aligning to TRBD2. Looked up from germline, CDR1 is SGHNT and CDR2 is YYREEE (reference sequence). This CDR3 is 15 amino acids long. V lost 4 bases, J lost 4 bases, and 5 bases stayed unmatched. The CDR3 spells CASSPTSGRPYEQYF. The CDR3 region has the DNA TGTGCCAGCAGCCCGACTAGCGGGAGGCCTTACGAGCAGTACTTC.

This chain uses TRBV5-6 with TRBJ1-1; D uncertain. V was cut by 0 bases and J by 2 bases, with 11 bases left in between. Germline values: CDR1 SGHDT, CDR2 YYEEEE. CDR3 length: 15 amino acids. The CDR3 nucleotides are TGTGCCAGCAGCTTGGCGATTACGACAAACACTGAAGCTTTCTTT. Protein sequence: CASSLAITTNTEAFF.

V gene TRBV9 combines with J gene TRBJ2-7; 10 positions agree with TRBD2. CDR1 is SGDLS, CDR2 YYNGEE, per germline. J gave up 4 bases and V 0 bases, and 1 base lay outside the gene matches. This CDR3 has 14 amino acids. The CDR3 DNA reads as TGTGCCAGCAGCGTAGGGACTAGCGGTTACGAGCAGTACTTC. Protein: CASSVGTSGYEQYF.

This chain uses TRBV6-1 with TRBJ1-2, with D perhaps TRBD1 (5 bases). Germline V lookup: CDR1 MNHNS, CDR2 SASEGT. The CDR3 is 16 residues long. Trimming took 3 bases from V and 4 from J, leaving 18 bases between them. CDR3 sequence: CASSDTPGREGYGYTF. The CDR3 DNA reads TGTGCCAGCAGTGACACCCCGGGCAGGGAGGGCTATGGCTACACCTTC.

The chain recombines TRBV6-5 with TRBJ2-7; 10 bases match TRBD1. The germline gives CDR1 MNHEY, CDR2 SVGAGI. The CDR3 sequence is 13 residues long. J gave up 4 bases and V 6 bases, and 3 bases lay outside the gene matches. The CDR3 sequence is CASRGTGEYEQYF. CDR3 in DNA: TGTGCCAGCAGAGGGACAGGGGAATACGAGCAGTACTTC.